The next 15 T cell receptor beta chains were all read from a single sample in a study of blood T cell repertoires in COVID-19. TCRdb's copy holds only in-frame clones and misses some; the assay was immunoSEQ multiplex PCR. The data show about 99,000 clones, roughly 84% seen once. The sample consisted of peripheral blood. These receptors came from a man aged 70 or older with active or convalescent COVID-19.

The V and J genes are TRBV27 and TRBJ1-3; D may be TRBD1 (5 bases). Germline V lookup: CDR1 MNHEY, CDR2 SMNVEV (reference sequence). The CDR3 runs 14 residues. The germline V and J ends were trimmed by 4 bases and 0 bases, with 7 bases remaining between them. The CDR3 region is CASSSQASGNTIYF. The CDR3 DNA sequence: TGTGCCAGCAGTTCACAGGCCTCTGGAAACACCATATATTTT.

This rearrangement joins TRBV18 to TRBJ2-2; D not resolved. The CDR3 covers 14 residues. V shed 6 bases and J shed 4 bases, with 12 bases lying between them. CDR1 is KGHSH and CDR2 is LQKENI in the germline V gene. CDR3 sequence: CASSPTPLTGELFF. CDR3 nucleotide sequence: TGTGCCAGCTCGCCGACACCCCTCACCGGGGAGCTGTTTTTT.

This chain connects TRBV6-6 to TRBJ1-2, with D possibly matching TRBD1 (6 bases). Germline values: CDR1 MNHNY, CDR2 SVGAGI (reference sequence). This CDR3 spans 12 amino acids. V was cut by 8 bases and J by 8 bases, with 15 bases left in between. CDR3 amino acids: CASSWTALGYTF. As DNA, the CDR3 is TGTGCCAGCTCCTGGACAGCTTTAGGCTACACCTTC.

This clone was recorded only once. The CDR3 bases are TGTGCCAGCAGCCGACAGTGGAACACTGAAGCTTTCTTT. This codes for CASSRQWNTEAFF. The chain employs TRBV7-3 and TRBJ1-1; tentatively, D is TRBD1 (5 bases). The CDR3 length is 13 residues. The V gene lost 5 bases and the J gene lost 1 base, with 8 bases spanning the gap. CDR1 and CDR2 (germline): SGHTA, FQGTGA.

The V and J genes are TRBV11-2 and TRBJ2-5, with TRBD2 matching over 9 bases. The V and J ends lost 4 bases and 1 base, in that order; junction bases with no gene match: 13. CDR1 is SGHAT and CDR2 is FQNNGV in the germline V gene. The CDR3 consists of 18 residues. The CDR3: CASSSMTSGRISQETQYF. CDR3 in DNA: TGTGCCAGCAGCTCGATGACTAGCGGCCGTATCTCCCAAGAGACCCAGTACTTC.

J is TRBJ2-2 and V is TRBV3-1 (or the pseudogene TRBV3-2), with D possibly matching TRBD1 (6 bases). The CDR3 is made up of 14 amino acids. Trimming took off 4 bases at V and 4 bases at J, with 10 bases between the two ends. CDR1 is LGHDT, CDR2 YNNKEL, per germline (reference sequence). The DNA of the CDR3 is TGTGCCAGCAGCCCAGGGGTCCCCACCGGGGAGCTGTTTTTT. Translated: CASSPGVPTGELFF.

This clone has more than one count but fewer than ten. The chain employs TRBV5-6 and TRBJ1-2, with D unresolved. The length of the CDR3 is 11 residues. Germline-derived CDR1 and CDR2 are SGHDT and YYEEEE. V lost 5 bases, J lost 5 bases, and 7 bases lay in between. The CDR3: CASRAGYGYTF. As DNA, the CDR3 is TGTGCCAGCAGGGCGGGGTATGGCTACACCTTC.

J is TRBJ1-3 and V is TRBV6-5; 9 bases match TRBD1. Per germline, CDR1 MNHEY and CDR2 SVGAGI. V lost 4 bases to trimming and J lost 0 bases; unmatched junction nucleotides: 4. CDR3 length: 16 amino acids. The CDR3 DNA sequence: TGTGCCAGCAGTTTCCGGACAGGGGCCTCTGGAAACACCATATATTTT. Its translation: CASSFRTGASGNTIYF.

The chain couples TRBV6-6 to TRBJ2-2, with D possibly being TRBD1 (6 bases). This CDR3 contains 14 residues. CDR1 is MNHNY, CDR2 SVGAGI, per germline (reference sequence). V lost 5 bases and J 1 base, leaving 8 bases between the germline ends. CDR3 DNA sequence: TGTGCCAGCAGTCCGGGACAGAACACCGGGGAGCTGTTTTTT. Translated, it gives CASSPGQNTGELFF.

This chain uses TRBV19 with TRBJ1-2; D gene ambiguous. V gave up 8 bases and J gave up 0 bases, with 10 bases separating them. The V gene's germline CDR1 is LNHDA and CDR2 SQIVND (reference sequence). The CDR3 is 13 residues long. The CDR3 DNA sequence: TGTGCCAGTCAGAGGGCGGCTAACTATGGCTACACCTTC. Translation gives CASQRAANYGYTF.

This chain uses TRBV19 with TRBJ1-6; D ambiguous. CDR1 and CDR2 from the germline V gene are LNHDA and SQIVND (reference sequence). This CDR3 spans 15 amino acids. With 3 bases removed from V and 7 bases from J, the gap between germline ends came to 13 bases. This CDR3 is CASSIGTVGNSPLHF. Written as DNA, the CDR3 is TGTGCCAGTAGTATTGGAACAGTCGGCAATTCACCCCTCCACTTT.

The chain couples TRBV20-1 to TRBJ1-2; D is perhaps TRBD1 (5 bases). The CDR3 extends over 11 amino acids. Trimming pared 6 bases from V and 4 bases from J, leaving 9 bases between. From germline, CDR1 is DFQATT and CDR2 SNEGSKA (reference sequence). The chain's CDR3 is CSARQGYGYTF. CDR3 nucleotides: TGCAGTGCGCGGCAGGGCTATGGCTACACCTTC.

J is TRBJ2-2 and V is TRBV14; a weak D match, TRBD1 (6 bases). The CDR3 spans 16 residues. Germline loops: CDR1 SGHDN, CDR2 FVKESK. V lost 3 bases and J 0 bases, leaving 11 bases between the germline ends. CDR3: CASSHRTATNTGELFF. Written as DNA, the CDR3 is TGTGCCAGCAGCCACCGGACAGCCACGAACACCGGGGAGCTGTTTTTT.

The genes are TRBV30 and TRBJ2-4; D gene unclear. V gave up 0 bases and J gave up 10 bases, with 16 bases separating them. CDR3 length: 14 amino acids. The germline V gene encodes CDR1 GTSNPN and CDR2 SVGIG (reference sequence). The CDR3 DNA is TGTGCCTGGAGTGTAATTGGCCGTCTCCCGATTCAGTACTTC. It translates to CAWSVIGRLPIQYF.

The chain couples TRBV19 to TRBJ2-1; D gene ambiguous. Germline V gene sequence: CDR1 LNHDA, CDR2 SQIVND (reference sequence). Between the trimmed V and J ends, which lost 4 bases and 2 bases, there was a span of 18 bases. The CDR3 runs to 17 residues. The CDR3 coding sequence is TGTGCCAGTAGTACGGCGCTGAGAGGCCCGACCTACAATGAGCAGTTCTTC. It is translated as CASSTALRGPTYNEQFF.